The rows below give T cell receptor beta chains drawn from one sample of a study of read filtering for tumor transcriptome and immune sequencing. TCRdb analysed the reads with MiXCR anew, one entry per CDR3 protein. The sample holds 20,000 to 25,000 distinct CDR3 sequences, roughly 13% seen once. Sequenced input: a population of CD138-negative cells sorted from bone marrow. Receptors originate from a donor older than 35 with multiple myeloma. Both conserved end residues are part of each CDR3. A D gene is named only where the DNA matches it firmly. For some rows the clone size is stated as once, few or many, or as a class when expanded; others skip it.

clone size,V gene,D gene,J gene,CDR3 protein,CDR3 DNA
many,TRBV7-9,TRBD2,TRBJ2-3,CASSLGLAGSDTQYF,TGTGCCAGCAGCCTCGGACTAGCGGGATCAGATACGCAGTATTTT
many,TRBV10-3,NA,TRBJ1-5,CAISAYRISQPQRF,TGTGCCATCAGTGCATACAGGATCAGTCAGCCCCAGCGTTTT
NA,TRBV9,NA,TRBJ1-1,CASSVVSGITEAFF,TGTGCCAGCAGCGTAGTATCAGGGATCACTGAAGCTTTCTTT
few,TRBV28,NA,TRBJ2-5,CASSFFGSQTQYF,TGTGCCAGCAGTTTTTTCGGTAGCCAGACCCAGTACTTC
few,TRBV6-6,NA,TRBJ2-6,CASSSGRSGANVLTF,TGTGCCAGCAGTTCCGGCCGCTCTGGGGCCAACGTCCTGACTTTC
NA,TRBV6-6,TRBD1,TRBJ2-5,CASSCQTGIETQYF,TGTGCCAGCAGTTGCCAGACAGGGATAGAGACCCAGTACTTC
few,TRBV2,NA,TRBJ2-5,CASREQGGETQYF,TGTGCCAGCAGGGAACAGGGTGGAGAGACCCAGTACTTC
few,TRBV28,TRBD2,TRBJ2-4,CASSSTVALAGEENIQYF,TGTGCCAGCAGTTCCACGGTAGCACTAGCGGGAGAGGAAAACATTCAGTACTTC
many,TRBV20-1,NA,TRBJ2-5,CSASGGLGRETQYF,TGCAGTGCTAGCGGGGGCTTGGGGCGAGAGACCCAGTACTTC
few,TRBV5-6,TRBD1,TRBJ2-1,CASSSTRTGTDFF,TGTGCCAGCAGCTCGACTCGGACAGGGACGGACTTCTTC
many,TRBV4-1,NA,TRBJ1-1,CASSQDRGTEAFF,TGCGCCAGCAGCCAAGATCGGGGGACTGAAGCTTTCTTT
many,TRBV9,NA,TRBJ2-4,CASSRWVDKNIQYF,TGTGCCAGCAGCCGATGGGTCGACAAAAACATTCAGTACTTC
many,TRBV5-1,NA,TRBJ2-7,CASSIFPSSSYEQYF,TGCGCCAGCAGTATTTTTCCATCTAGCTCCTACGAGCAGTACTTC
many,TRBV20-1,NA,TRBJ1-2,CSAYGGHYYGYTF,TGCAGTGCTTACGGGGGACACTACTATGGCTACACCTTC
many,TRBV20-1,TRBD2,TRBJ2-1,CSASGLAGRPIPYNEQFF,TGCAGTGCTTCAGGACTAGCCGGAAGACCAATCCCCTACAATGAGCAGTTCTTC
few,TRBV6-1,TRBD1,TRBJ2-1,CASLYLPGQVGNEQFF,TGTGCCAGCCTTTACCTACCGGGACAGGTGGGCAATGAGCAGTTCTTC
few,TRBV25-1,NA,TRBJ2-4,CASSDRAWGNIQYF,TGTGCCAGCAGTGACAGGGCTTGGGGAAACATTCAGTACTTC
many,TRBV20-1,NA,TRBJ2-3,CSASKGGSGSTDTQYF,TGCAGTGCTAGTAAAGGTGGGAGCGGAAGCACAGATACGCAGTATTTT
few,TRBV6-1,NA,TRBJ2-1,CASSEGLGYEFF,TGTGCCAGCAGCGAAGGACTTGGCTACGAGTTCTTC
many,TRBV19,NA,TRBJ2-2,CASSIGGALNTGELFF,TGTGCCAGTAGTATTGGAGGGGCCCTCAACACCGGGGAGCTGTTTTTT
many,TRBV29-1,TRBD2,TRBJ2-1,CSVESAGVQSEQFF,TGCAGCGTTGAATCTGCGGGAGTTCAGAGTGAGCAGTTCTTC
many,TRBV20-1,TRBD1,TRBJ2-1,CSARDRVHYNEQFF,TGCAGTGCTAGGGACAGGGTGCACTACAATGAGCAGTTCTTC
many,TRBV4-1,NA,TRBJ1-4,CASSLRQSTNEKLFF,TGCGCCAGCAGCCTTCGACAGTCAACTAATGAAAAACTGTTTTTT
many,TRBV7-9,TRBD1,TRBJ1-5,CASSQTGGGQPQHF,TGTGCCAGCAGCCAGACAGGGGGTGGGCAGCCCCAGCATTTT
many,TRBV2,TRBD1,TRBJ2-7,CASSLGQGTLYEQYF,TGTGCCAGCAGTTTAGGACAGGGGACGCTCTACGAGCAGTACTTC
many,TRBV11-2,TRBD1,TRBJ2-1,CASSAGQGGVNEQFF,TGTGCCAGCAGCGCCGGACAGGGAGGCGTAAATGAGCAGTTCTTC
few,TRBV7-9,TRBD1,TRBJ2-3,CASSLGQGDTQYF,TGTGCCAGCAGCCTGGGACAGGGAGATACGCAGTATTTT
many,TRBV6-1,TRBD2,TRBJ2-3,CASSGGGGIGTDTQYF,TGTGCCAGCAGTGGGGGGGGTGGGATAGGCACAGATACGCAGTATTTT
many,TRBV14,NA,TRBJ1-2,CASSPMTALNYGYTF,TGTGCCAGCAGCCCAATGACAGCGCTTAACTATGGCTACACCTTC
NA,TRBV28,NA,TRBJ2-2,CASRFDSGELFF,TGTGCCAGCAGGTTTGACTCCGGGGAGCTGTTTTTT
many,TRBV5-1,TRBD1,TRBJ2-1,CASSGTGGYNEQFF,TGCGCCAGCTCCGGGACAGGGGGGTACAATGAGCAGTTCTTC
few,TRBV24-1,NA,TRBJ2-5,CATSDFHTGKETQYF,TGTGCCACCAGTGATTTCCATACAGGGAAGGAGACCCAGTACTTC
many,TRBV2,TRBD1,TRBJ2-5,CASSEGQGFRETQYF,TGTGCCAGCAGTGAGGGACAGGGCTTTCGAGAGACCCAGTACTTC
many,TRBV20-1,NA,TRBJ2-5,CSARDPVTLEETQYF,TGCAGTGCTAGAGATCCTGTAACGCTGGAGGAGACCCAGTACTTC
many,TRBV12-3/TRBV12-4,NA,TRBJ2-4,CASSLEYGTKNIQYF,TGTGCCAGCAGTTTAGAATACGGGACCAAAAACATTCAGTACTTC
many,TRBV2,NA,TRBJ2-2,CASRSDQNTGELFF,TGTGCCAGCAGATCGGACCAGAACACCGGGGAGCTGTTTTTT
many,TRBV5-1,NA,TRBJ2-7,CASSLALNPLYEQYF,TGCGCCAGCAGCTTGGCCCTAAACCCGCTTTACGAGCAGTACTTC
many,TRBV29-1,TRBD1,TRBJ2-1,CSASRDRDYNEQFF,TGCAGCGCCAGCCGGGACAGAGACTACAATGAGCAGTTCTTC
few,TRBV5-1,TRBD2,TRBJ2-1,CASSLAGGTSYNEQFF,TGCGCCAGCAGCTTGGCCGGGGGGACTAGCTACAATGAGCAGTTCTTC
NA,TRBV28,NA,TRBJ2-7,CASSPSDGYEQYF,TGTGCCAGCAGTCCATCGGACGGCTACGAGCAGTACTTC
many,TRBV7-2,NA,TRBJ2-7,CASSLATGVSEQYF,TGTGCCAGCAGCTTAGCCACGGGAGTTTCCGAGCAGTACTTC
once,TRBV20-1,NA,TRBJ2-7,CSAPTGYPYEQYF,TGCAGTGCTCCAACAGGGTACCCCTACGAGCAGTACTTC
NA,TRBV7-3,TRBD2,TRBJ2-3,CAGSPRLAGGTDTQYF,TGTGCCGGCAGCCCGCGACTAGCGGGAGGCACAGATACGCAGTATTTT
many,TRBV7-2,NA,TRBJ2-7,CASSLGSGNRVYEQYF,TGTGCCAGCAGCTTAGGTTCCGGGAACAGGGTTTACGAGCAGTACTTC
many,TRBV5-1,NA,TRBJ1-1,CASSGGVNTEAFF,TGCGCCAGCAGCGGCGGGGTGAACACTGAAGCTTTCTTT
NA,TRBV27,NA,TRBJ2-3,CASSLRDPTDTQYF,TGTGCCAGCAGTTTGCGGGACCCCACAGATACGCAGTATTTT